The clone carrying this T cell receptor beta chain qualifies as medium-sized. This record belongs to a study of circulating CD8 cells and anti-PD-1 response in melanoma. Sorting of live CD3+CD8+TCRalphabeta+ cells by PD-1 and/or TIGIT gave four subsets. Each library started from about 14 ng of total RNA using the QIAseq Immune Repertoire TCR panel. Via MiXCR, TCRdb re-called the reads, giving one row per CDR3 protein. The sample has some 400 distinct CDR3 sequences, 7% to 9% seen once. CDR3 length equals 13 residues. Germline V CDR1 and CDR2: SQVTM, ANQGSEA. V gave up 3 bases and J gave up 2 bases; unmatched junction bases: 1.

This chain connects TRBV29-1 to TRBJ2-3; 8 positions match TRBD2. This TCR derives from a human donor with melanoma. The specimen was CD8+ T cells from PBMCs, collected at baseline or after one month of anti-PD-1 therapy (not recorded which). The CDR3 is CSVEGLDTDTQYF. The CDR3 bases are TGCAGCGTTGAGGGACTAGACACAGATACGCAGTATTTT.